This paragraph covers one T cell receptor beta chain sequence. This record comes from a study of T cell responses to AZD1222 COVID-19 vaccine. The CDR3 extends over 13 amino acids. The ends were cut back, 2 bases at V and 3 bases at J, with 6 bases in the middle. From germline, CDR1 is SGHRS and CDR2 YFSETQ. TCRdb's copy holds only in-frame clones and misses some; the assay was immunoSEQ multiplex PCR. Among around 140,000 clones, 75% to 95% were seen once, and the ten largest hold 6.9%. This TCR was sampled from an adult in good health. This sequence joins TRBV5-1 and TRBJ1-3, with TRBD1 as a possible D gene (5 bases). The sample consisted of peripheral blood, taken on day 0 of AZD1222 vaccination. The CDR3 loop reads CASSFQGGNTIYF. In nucleotides, the CDR3 is TGCGCCAGCAGCTTTCAGGGTGGAAACACCATATATTTT.